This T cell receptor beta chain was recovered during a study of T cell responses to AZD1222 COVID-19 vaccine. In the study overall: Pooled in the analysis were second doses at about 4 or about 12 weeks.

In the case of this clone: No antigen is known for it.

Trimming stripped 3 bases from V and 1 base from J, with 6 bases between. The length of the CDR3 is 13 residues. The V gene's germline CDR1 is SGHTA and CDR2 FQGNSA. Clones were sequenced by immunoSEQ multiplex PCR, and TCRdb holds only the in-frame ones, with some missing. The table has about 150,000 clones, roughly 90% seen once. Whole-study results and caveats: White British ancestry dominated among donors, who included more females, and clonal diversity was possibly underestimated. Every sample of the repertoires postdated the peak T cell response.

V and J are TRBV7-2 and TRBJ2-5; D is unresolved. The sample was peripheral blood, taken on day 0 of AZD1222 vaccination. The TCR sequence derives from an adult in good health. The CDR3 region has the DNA TGTGCCAGCAGCTTTCGTCTCCAAGAGACCCAGTACTTC. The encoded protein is CASSFRLQETQYF.